This T cell receptor beta chain was sequenced during a study of cytomegalovirus exposure and HLA in healthy donors. Study observations and caveats: Researchers counted 164 TCR beta chains as cytomegalovirus-associated. Most observed TCR sequences were rare, whereas some public TCRs were detected in many donors.

Profiled with immunoSEQ multiplex PCR; TCRdb holds only in-frame clones, not every one. The table shows roughly 130,000 clones, with roughly nine tenths occurring only once. On this clone itself: Antigen unknown.

V was trimmed by 7 bases and J by 2 bases, leaving 20 bases between them. Germline CDR1 reads SQVTM; CDR2 reads ANQGSEA. The CDR3 has 15 residues. While the first cohort had some 700 subjects, the donors belonged to the separate validation cohort of about 120 subjects. The V call is TRBV29-1, the J call TRBJ1-1, with D perhaps matching TRBD1 (6 bases). This sequence was found in a man between 18 and 29 years old in good health and CMV-seronegative. The sample was PBMCs. CDR3 loop: CSAASPGHENTEAFF. The CDR3 DNA follows: TGCAGCGCCGCCTCACCGGGACACGAAAACACTGAAGCTTTCTTT.